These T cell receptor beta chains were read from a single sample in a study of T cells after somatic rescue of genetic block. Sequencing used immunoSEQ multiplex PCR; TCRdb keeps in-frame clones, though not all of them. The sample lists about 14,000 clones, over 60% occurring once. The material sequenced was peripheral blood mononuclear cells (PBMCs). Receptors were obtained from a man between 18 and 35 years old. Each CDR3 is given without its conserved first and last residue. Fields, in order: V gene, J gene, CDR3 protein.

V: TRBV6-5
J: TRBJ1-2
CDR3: ASSHGGALGYT

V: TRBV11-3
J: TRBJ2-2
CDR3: ASSPRTGGVTGELF

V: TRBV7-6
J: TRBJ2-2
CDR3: ASSRGQGGTGELF

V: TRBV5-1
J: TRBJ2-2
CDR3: ASSPGTGGPLNTGELF

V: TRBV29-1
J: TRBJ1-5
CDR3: SVEGQGGQPQH

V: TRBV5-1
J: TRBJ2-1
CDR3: ASRALTGTYNEQF

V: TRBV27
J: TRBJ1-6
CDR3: ASSLRSQGNSPLH

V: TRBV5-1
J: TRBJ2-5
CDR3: ASSPRGGREETQY

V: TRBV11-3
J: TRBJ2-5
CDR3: ASSLNREKTQY

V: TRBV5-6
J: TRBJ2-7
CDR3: ASSLRWGGREQY

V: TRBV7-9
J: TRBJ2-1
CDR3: ASSLSSYNEQF

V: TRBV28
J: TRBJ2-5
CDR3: ASSLSGKTQY

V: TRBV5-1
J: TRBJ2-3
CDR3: ASSPKSPGLAVLRDTQY

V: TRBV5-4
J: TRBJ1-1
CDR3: ASSFRDRGPVDTEAF

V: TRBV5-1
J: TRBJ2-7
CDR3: ASSLTSGRRAWTYEQY

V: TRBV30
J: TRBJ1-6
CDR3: AWSGLRQAITNSPLH

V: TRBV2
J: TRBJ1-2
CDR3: ASSEGRGQSGYT

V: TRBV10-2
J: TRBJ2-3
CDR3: ASSPKVAGSTDTQY

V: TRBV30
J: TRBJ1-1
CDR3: AWSPRDRAKWITEAF

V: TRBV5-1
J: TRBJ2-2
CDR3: ASSSGTANTGELF

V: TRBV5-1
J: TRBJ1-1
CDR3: ASSPDVALVEAF

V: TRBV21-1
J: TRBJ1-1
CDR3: ASSKPHRTGGDLKRETEAF

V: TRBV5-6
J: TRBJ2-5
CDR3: ASSLTRLAGVRETQY

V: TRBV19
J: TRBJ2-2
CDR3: ASSIFPGTRTAGELF

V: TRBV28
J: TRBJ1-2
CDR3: ASSFPGSQAAYYGYT

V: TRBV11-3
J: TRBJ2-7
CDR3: ASSFGTSGISEQY

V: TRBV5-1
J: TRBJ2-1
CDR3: ASSSPPGGYNEQF

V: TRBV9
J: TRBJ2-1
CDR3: ASSPAGFYNEQF

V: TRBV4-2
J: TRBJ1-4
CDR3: ASSQVRQEEEKLF

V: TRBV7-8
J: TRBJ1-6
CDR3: ASSKPGQQKGLH

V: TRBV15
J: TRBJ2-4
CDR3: ATSRGIGKNIQY

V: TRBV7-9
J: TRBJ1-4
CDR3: ASTDWATNEKLF

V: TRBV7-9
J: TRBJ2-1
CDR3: ASRSVLVRSEQF

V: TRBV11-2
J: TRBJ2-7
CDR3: ASSLGQTLEQY

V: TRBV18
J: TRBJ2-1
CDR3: ASSPGSGAPYNEQF

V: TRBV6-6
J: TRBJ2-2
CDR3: ASSYVGQGGTGELF

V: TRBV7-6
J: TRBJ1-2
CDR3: ASSPINAGGRTYGYT

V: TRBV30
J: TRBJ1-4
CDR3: AWSLRYPFEKLF

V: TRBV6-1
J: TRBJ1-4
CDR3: ATRTTHEKLF

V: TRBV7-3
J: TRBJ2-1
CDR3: ASRFSTTNNEQF

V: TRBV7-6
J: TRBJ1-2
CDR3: ASSSESGQANYGYT

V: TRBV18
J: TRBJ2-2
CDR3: ASSPTHNTGELF

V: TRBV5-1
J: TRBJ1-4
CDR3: ASSLAGQNEKLF

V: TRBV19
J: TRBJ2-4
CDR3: ASSIAGFSEVAKNIQY

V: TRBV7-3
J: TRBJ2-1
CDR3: ASSPMGNSYNEQF

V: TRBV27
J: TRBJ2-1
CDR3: ASSLSGLPYNEQF

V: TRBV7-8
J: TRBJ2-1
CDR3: ASSLSRGATYNEQF

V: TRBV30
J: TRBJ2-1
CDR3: AWNAGTTGEQF

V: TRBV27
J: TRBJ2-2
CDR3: ASSSPLVYGELF